These T cell receptor beta chains were read from a single sample in a study of cytomegalovirus exposure and HLA in healthy donors. Assay: immunoSEQ multiplex PCR; the TCRdb copy retains only in-frame clones and omits some. The data show about 120,000 clones, around 90% seen once. Sequencing was carried out using PBMCs. These receptors were collected from a woman aged 18 to 35 in good health and CMV-seronegative. The CDR3 runs from the conserved cysteine through the conserved F or W. Fields, in order: D gene, clone size, V gene, J gene, CDR3 protein, CDR3 DNA. D genes are given only for firm matches. Clone size appears in some rows only: once, few, many, or a class for an expanded clone.

NA	NA	TRBV6-1	TRBJ2-7	CASSEGMSGYEQYF	TGTGCCAGCAGTGAAGGAATGTCGGGGTACGAGCAGTACTTC
NA	once	TRBV9	TRBJ2-3	CASSRGASSTDTQYF	TGTGCCAGCAGCCGCGGCGCCTCTAGCACAGATACGCAGTATTTT
NA	NA	TRBV7-9	TRBJ1-2	CASSSQGRGYNGYTF	TGTGCCAGCAGCTCCCAGGGAAGGGGGTATAATGGCTACACCTTC
NA	once	TRBV6-1	TRBJ2-2	CASSGTKNPEDTGELFF	TGTGCCAGCAGTGGGACAAAGAATCCTGAAGACACCGGGGAGCTGTTTTTT
TRBD1	NA	TRBV28	TRBJ2-7	CASSSRTGWYEQYF	TGTGCCAGCAGTTCACGGACAGGGTGGTACGAGCAGTACTTC
NA	NA	TRBV7-8	TRBJ2-7	CASSLDVSGLDEQYF	TGTGCCAGCAGCTTAGACGTGTCGGGGTTAGACGAGCAGTACTTC
TRBD1	NA	TRBV6-5	TRBJ1-2	CASSYSGQGYGYTF	TGTGCCAGCAGTTACTCGGGACAGGGTTATGGCTACACCTTC
NA	NA	TRBV11-2	TRBJ2-7	CASGGRDTYEQYF	TGTGCCAGCGGGGGCCGGGACACCTACGAGCAGTACTTC
NA	NA	TRBV9	TRBJ2-2	CASSVEYSLTGELFF	TGTGCCAGCAGCGTAGAGTACTCCTTAACCGGGGAGCTGTTTTTT
NA	once	TRBV10-3	TRBJ2-5	CAISFKTAKETQYF	TGTGCCATCAGTTTTAAAACAGCAAAAGAGACCCAGTACTTC
NA	NA	TRBV28	TRBJ2-1	CASSPTVRAYNEQFF	TGTGCCAGCAGTCCCACTGTCAGGGCCTACAATGAGCAGTTCTTC
TRBD1	NA	TRBV6-1	TRBJ1-1	CASSVNRGPTEAFF	TGTGCCAGCAGTGTGAACAGGGGGCCGACTGAAGCTTTCTTT
NA	NA	TRBV4-1	TRBJ2-4	CASSQGRSRKSENIQYF	TGCGCCAGCAGCCAAGGTCGCTCCAGAAAGAGCGAAAACATTCAGTACTTC
NA	NA	TRBV15	TRBJ2-6	CATSRDRTRFRSGANVLTF	TGTGCCACCAGCAGAGACAGGACAAGATTCCGCTCTGGGGCCAACGTCCTGACTTTC
NA	NA	TRBV5-1	TRBJ2-5	CASSLNTGRSEVQYF	TGCGCCAGCAGCTTGAATACGGGCAGGTCGGAGGTCCAGTACTTC
NA	NA	TRBV5-4	TRBJ2-3	CASSLERSEVDTQYF	TGTGCCAGCAGCTTGGAACGTAGCGAGGTAGATACGCAGTATTTT
TRBD1	NA	TRBV5-1	TRBJ2-3	CASTGSQGPGTDTQYF	TGCGCCAGCACCGGGTCACAGGGGCCAGGCACAGATACGCAGTATTTT
NA	NA	TRBV5-5	TRBJ1-2	CASSFQSNYGYTF	TGTGCCAGCAGCTTTCAGTCAAACTATGGCTACACCTTC
NA	NA	TRBV30	TRBJ2-3	CAWRRRGTTDTQYF	TGTGCCTGGAGAAGGCGGGGTACCACAGATACGCAGTATTTT
TRBD2	NA	TRBV6-5	TRBJ2-7	CASSYSLAGAYEQYF	TGTGCCAGCAGTTACTCATTAGCGGGAGCCTACGAGCAGTACTTC
TRBD1	NA	TRBV19	TRBJ1-5	CASSMAGGAWQPQHF	TGTGCCAGTAGTATGGCAGGGGGCGCGTGGCAGCCCCAGCATTTT
TRBD2	NA	TRBV5-5	TRBJ2-5	CASSLGLAGVETQYF	TGTGCCAGCAGCTTGGGTCTAGCGGGAGTAGAGACCCAGTACTTC
TRBD2	once	TRBV7-7	TRBJ2-1	CASSPWTSGRDYNEQFF	TGTGCTAGCAGCCCCTGGACTAGCGGGAGGGATTACAATGAGCAGTTCTTC
TRBD1	NA	TRBV11-2	TRBJ2-7	CASRRVRGRYEQYF	TGTGCCAGCAGGAGAGTAAGGGGGCGATACGAGCAGTACTTC
NA	once	TRBV7-9	TRBJ2-1	CASSHTVDYNEQFF	TGTGCCAGCAGCCATACTGTAGACTACAATGAGCAGTTCTTC
TRBD2	NA	TRBV28	TRBJ2-7	CASSPLRVGGRYNYEQYF	TGTGCCAGCAGTCCGCTGAGGGTGGGCGGGAGATACAACTACGAGCAGTACTTC
NA	NA	TRBV6-1	TRBJ1-3	CASSELGSGNTIYF	TGTGCCAGCAGTGAACTCGGCTCTGGAAACACCATATATTTT
NA	NA	TRBV18	TRBJ2-7	CASSRQQGRGDEQYF	TGTGCCAGCTCTCGCCAACAGGGGCGCGGGGACGAGCAGTACTTC
NA	NA	TRBV11-2	TRBJ2-5	CASSRPSRLQETQYF	TGTGCCAGCAGCCGACCTAGTCGCCTTCAAGAGACCCAGTACTTC
NA	NA	TRBV4-2	TRBJ2-7	CASSPATGVISSYEQYF	TGTGCCAGCAGCCCTGCGACAGGCGTAATTAGCTCCTACGAGCAGTACTTC
NA	NA	TRBV19	TRBJ1-5	CASAPEGYQPQHF	TGTGCCAGTGCTCCGGAGGGCTATCAGCCCCAGCATTTT
TRBD1	NA	TRBV19	TRBJ1-1	CASTQGVRRHEAFF	TGTGCCAGTACCCAGGGGGTCCGGCGCCATGAAGCTTTCTTT
NA	NA	TRBV5-1	TRBJ2-5	CASSKGSRGETQYF	TGCGCCAGCAGCAAAGGGAGCCGAGGGGAGACCCAGTACTTC
TRBD2	NA	TRBV5-4	TRBJ2-7	CASSLPLGALAGGYEQYF	TGTGCCAGCAGCTTGCCCCTAGGGGCTCTAGCGGGAGGGTACGAGCAGTACTTC
NA	NA	TRBV5-1	TRBJ2-3	CASSTGSRDTQYF	TGCGCCAGCAGCACGGGGTCGCGAGATACGCAGTATTTT
TRBD1	NA	TRBV5-6	TRBJ2-5	CASSLGFRGQRFQETQYF	TGTGCCAGCAGCTTGGGGTTTCGGGGACAGCGGTTCCAAGAGACCCAGTACTTC
NA	NA	TRBV11-2	TRBJ2-3	CASSRLSDTQYF	TGTGCCAGCAGCCGACTATCAGATACGCAGTATTTT
TRBD1	once	TRBV6-5	TRBJ1-1	CASSPTGTGSEAFF	TGTGCCAGCAGTCCTACCGGGACAGGGAGTGAAGCTTTCTTT
NA	NA	TRBV11-1	TRBJ2-3	CASSLGGLTDTQYF	TGTGCCAGCAGCTTAGGGGGACTCACAGATACGCAGTATTTT
NA	once	TRBV7-6	TRBJ2-2	CASSFRGNTGELFF	TGTGCCAGCAGCTTTAGGGGGAACACCGGGGAGCTGTTTTTT
NA	NA	TRBV29-1	TRBJ1-1	CSVLAARGLNTEAFF	TGCAGCGTTCTGGCTGCTAGGGGATTGAACACTGAAGCTTTCTTT
TRBD2	NA	TRBV13	TRBJ2-2	CASSSRTSGATGELFF	TGTGCCAGCAGCTCTCGGACTAGCGGGGCCACCGGGGAGCTGTTTTTT
TRBD1	NA	TRBV19	TRBJ1-2	CASRGTAVNYGYTF	TGTGCCAGTAGGGGGACAGCGGTTAACTATGGCTACACCTTC
TRBD1	NA	TRBV9	TRBJ2-3	CASSVATGLMTDTQYF	TGTGCCAGCAGCGTAGCGACAGGGCTTATGACAGATACGCAGTATTTT
TRBD2	NA	TRBV7-3	TRBJ2-3	CASSRLAGGADTQYF	TGTGCCAGCAGCCGCTTAGCGGGAGGGGCAGATACGCAGTATTTT
NA	NA	TRBV2	TRBJ1-5	CASSVNKVGNQPQHF	TGTGCCAGCAGCGTGAACAAAGTGGGCAATCAGCCCCAGCATTTT
TRBD1	NA	TRBV19	TRBJ2-4	CASSIPRTGPAKNIQYF	TGTGCCAGTAGTATCCCGAGGACAGGGCCAGCCAAAAACATTCAGTACTTC
NA	NA	TRBV5-6	TRBJ1-2	CASSLERGWDGYTF	TGTGCCAGCAGCTTGGAAAGGGGGTGGGATGGCTACACCTTC
TRBD2	NA	TRBV7-9	TRBJ2-2	CASSKSGLARGGELFF	TGTGCCAGCAGCAAGTCGGGACTAGCGAGAGGGGGGGAGCTGTTTTTT
NA	NA	TRBV9	TRBJ1-3	CASRAGTLGNTIYF	TGTGCCAGCAGAGCCGGGACTCTTGGAAACACCATATATTTT
NA	once	TRBV7-3	TRBJ2-7	CASSLGQRDEQYF	TGTGCCAGCAGCTTAGGTCAACGAGACGAGCAGTACTTC
NA	NA	TRBV15	TRBJ2-5	CATSRGERARETQYF	TGTGCCACCAGCAGAGGCGAGAGAGCTAGGGAGACCCAGTACTTC
TRBD1	NA	TRBV15	TRBJ2-2	CATSVGQAGELFF	TGTGCCACCAGCGTGGGACAGGCCGGGGAGCTGTTTTTT
TRBD2	NA	TRBV30	TRBJ2-5	CAWSGPRGETQYF	TGTGCCTGGAGTGGGCCGCGGGGGGAGACCCAGTACTTC
TRBD1	NA	TRBV27	TRBJ2-7	CASSGQGSIYEQYF	TGTGCCAGCAGTGGACAGGGGTCCATCTACGAGCAGTACTTC